This entry features one TCR beta chain sequence. The data were taken from a study of control samples from healthy donors and cancer patients. The V end was cut by 3 bases, the J end by 4 bases, with 10 bases between. The CDR3 is made up of 14 amino acids. The germline gives CDR1 MDHEN, CDR2 SYDVKM. Profiled with immunoSEQ multiplex PCR; TCRdb holds only in-frame clones, not every one. The data hold about 83,000 clones, with about nine tenths observed a single time. The sample consisted of blood. The chain carries TRBV28 and TRBJ1-5; D might be TRBD1 (5 bases). This clonotype was obtained from a man in his thirties or forties in good health. This CDR3 reads CASSLGQRNQPQHF. The CDR3, as DNA: TGTGCCAGCAGTTTGGGGCAGAGAAATCAGCCCCAGCATTTT.